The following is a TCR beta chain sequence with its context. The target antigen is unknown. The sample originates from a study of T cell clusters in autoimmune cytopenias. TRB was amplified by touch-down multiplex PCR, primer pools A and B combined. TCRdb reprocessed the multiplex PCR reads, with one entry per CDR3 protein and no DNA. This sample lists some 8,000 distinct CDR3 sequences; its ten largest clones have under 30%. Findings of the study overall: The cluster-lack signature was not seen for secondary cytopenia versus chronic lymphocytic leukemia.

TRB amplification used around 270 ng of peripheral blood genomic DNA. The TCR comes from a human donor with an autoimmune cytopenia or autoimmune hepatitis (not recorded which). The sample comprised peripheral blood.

The CDR3: CATSGFRQPAGEQFF. The chain couples TRBV24-1 to TRBJ2-1; checking the TCRdb D call of TRBD1 is not possible without DNA. The CDR3 has 15 amino acids. Per germline, CDR1 KGHDR and CDR2 SFDVKD.